This T cell receptor (beta chain) was found in a study of T cells expressing NK-cell markers. Study-wide results and caveats: One observes that, in a handful of donors, these clonotypes were also the leading ones within the CD3+CD56-NKG2C+ fraction.

TCRdb derives one entry per CDR3 protein from the 5' RACE reads, leaving out DNA. This sample's table has a few hundred thousand distinct CDR3 sequences. Notes on this clonotype: Its specificity is not known.

The CDR3 has 16 residues. Germline CDR1 and CDR2: MNHEY and SVGAGI. Material for sequencing was blood T cells: a sorted CD56 or NKG2C T cell subset, CD4+ or CD8+ T cells, or bulk PBMC T cells (not recorded which). V gene TRBV6-5 combines with J gene TRBJ2-2; TCRdb picks TRBD1, but there is no DNA to check that call. The receptor's source is a man aged 18 to 70 in good health. CDR3 protein: CASSYRTGRFTGELFF.